These T cell receptor beta chains were read from a single sample in a study of CD8+CD57+ T cells in acquired aplastic anemia. TCRdb used MiXCR to reprocess the reads, holding one entry per CDR3 protein. The repertoire holds about 200,000 distinct CDR3 sequences, with around three fifths as singletons. Material: sorted CD4+, CD8+, or CD8+CD57+ T cells (not recorded which) from PBMCs. These TCRs come from a human donor with aplastic anemia. Each CDR3 is given with its conserved first and last residue. The D gene is left open where the match is weak. Size is omitted from some rows. Given values are once, few, many or a class for expanded clones.

cdr3_aa cdr3_nt d_call clone_size j_call v_call cdr3_length
CASSQEGTGNTDTQYF TGTGCCAGCAGCCAAGAGGGGACAGGGAACACAGATACGCAGTATTTT TRBD1 once TRBJ2-3 TRBV7-8 16
CSATSGVDVQETQYF TGCAGTGCTACGAGCGGGGTAGACGTTCAAGAGACCCAGTACTTC TRBD2 . TRBJ2-5 TRBV20-1 15
CASSDDRVATEAFF TGTGCCAGCAGTGACGACAGGGTGGCCACTGAAGCTTTCTTT TRBD1 . TRBJ1-1 TRBV6-4 14
CASSVAPRTSVSYNEQFF TGTGCCAGCAGCGTAGCCCCCCGGACTAGCGTATCATACAATGAGCAGTTCTTC TRBD2 . TRBJ2-1 TRBV9 18
CASSSPTGTYGYTF TGTGCCAGCAGCTCGCCGACAGGTACATATGGCTACACCTTC . once TRBJ1-2 TRBV7-9 14
CASSLDLTGSNSPLHF TGCGCCAGCAGCTTGGACTTGACAGGGAGTAATTCACCCCTCCACTTT TRBD1 . TRBJ1-6 TRBV10-1 16
CASSLAPGQYGYTF TGTGCCAGCAGCTTGGCCCCCGGACAGTATGGCTACACCTTC . . TRBJ1-2 TRBV5-8 14
CASGSDGGTEAFF TGTGCTAGTGGTTCAGACGGGGGCACTGAAGCTTTCTTT . . TRBJ1-1 TRBV12-5 13
CATSGQTGGSYNEQFF TGTGCCACCAGTGGTCAGACAGGGGGATCCTACAATGAGCAGTTCTTC TRBD1 few TRBJ2-1 TRBV24-1 16
CASSFWVAEVPEAFF TGTGCCAGCAGCTTTTGGGTAGCGGAGGTCCCTGAAGCTTTCTTT . few TRBJ1-1 TRBV7-9 15
CASSLAGSANEQFF TGTGCCAGCAGCTTGGCCGGGTCTGCCAATGAGCAGTTCTTC . . TRBJ2-1 TRBV5-6 14
CATSGDLGGNEQFF TGTGCCACCAGTGGAGATTTGGGTGGAAATGAGCAGTTCTTC . . TRBJ2-1 TRBV24-1 14
CASSTTPAQETQYF TGTGCCAGTAGTACTACCCCCGCGCAAGAGACCCAGTACTTC . few TRBJ2-5 TRBV19 14
CASSSMRGTGGTDTQYF TGCGCCAGCAGCTCAATGCGGGGGACAGGGGGCACAGATACGCAGTATTTT TRBD1 . TRBJ2-3 TRBV5-1 17
CATQGANSNQPQHF TGTGCCACCCAGGGGGCTAATAGCAATCAGCCCCAGCATTTT TRBD1 . TRBJ1-5 TRBV2 14
CASSESQELDTQYF TGTGCCAGCAGTGAGTCACAGGAATTAGATACGCAGTATTTT . many TRBJ2-3 TRBV6-1 14
CASSIAGTVSGNTIYF TGTGCCAGTAGTATCGCCGGGACAGTTTCTGGAAACACCATATATTTT TRBD1 . TRBJ1-3 TRBV19 16
CASSLRTSPFSSYNEQFF TGTGCCAGCAGCCTTCGGACCTCCCCCTTCAGCTCCTACAATGAGCAGTTCTTC . . TRBJ2-1 TRBV7-3 18
CASKIAGISTDTQYF TGTGCCAGCAAGATAGCGGGGATCAGCACAGATACGCAGTATTTT TRBD2 few TRBJ2-3 TRBV2 15
CASSRGRVLGGELFF TGTGCCAGCAGCCGTGGGCGGGTGTTGGGCGGGGAGCTGTTTTTT . . TRBJ2-2 TRBV7-8 15
CATGDASTDTQYF TGTGCCACCGGGGACGCTAGCACAGATACGCAGTATTTT . . TRBJ2-3 TRBV24-1 13
CSAPDRVNTEAFF TGCAGTGCCCCTGACAGGGTTAACACTGAAGCTTTCTTT TRBD1 . TRBJ1-1 TRBV20-1 13
CAASSVQGLGYNEQFF TGTGCCGCCAGCAGCGTACAGGGTTTAGGGTACAATGAGCAGTTCTTC . . TRBJ2-1 TRBV15 16
CASLTSGFGHEQFF TGCGCCAGCCTCACTAGCGGGTTTGGCCATGAGCAGTTCTTC TRBD2 . TRBJ2-1 TRBV10-2 14
CASRKIPGPTTGELFF TGCGCCAGCAGGAAAATACCGGGACCGACAACCGGGGAGCTGTTTTTT . . TRBJ2-2 TRBV10-2 16
CASSLRGAARYNEQFF TGTGCCAGCAGCTTACGGGGGGCTGCTCGCTACAATGAGCAGTTCTTC . . TRBJ2-1 TRBV7-2 16
CASSLLLSYEQYF TGTGCCAGCAGCCTATTACTCTCCTACGAGCAGTACTTC . . TRBJ2-7 TRBV4-2 13
CASSLGQGSYGYTF TGTGCCAGTAGTCTGGGACAGGGGAGTTATGGCTACACCTTC TRBD1 few TRBJ1-2 TRBV19 14
CASSLDHYEQYF TGCGCCAGCAGCTTGGACCATTACGAGCAGTACTTC . once TRBJ2-7 TRBV5-1 12
CSARVSSFTDTQYF TGCAGTGCTAGAGTCTCCAGCTTCACAGATACGCAGTATTTT . . TRBJ2-3 TRBV20-1 14
CAWSAGGTDTQYF TGTGCCTGGAGTGCCGGGGGCACAGATACGCAGTATTTT . . TRBJ2-3 TRBV30 13
CASRETGTGVYEQYF TGTGCCAGTCGCGAAACCGGGACAGGGGTCTACGAGCAGTACTTC TRBD1 . TRBJ2-7 TRBV19 15
CATSPSPSNYGYTF TGTGCCACCAGCCCCTCCCCCTCTAACTATGGCTACACCTTC . . TRBJ1-2 TRBV15 14
CASSPYSNSYEQYF TGTGCCAGCAGCCCTTATTCTAACTCCTACGAGCAGTACTTC . . TRBJ2-7 TRBV16 14
CASSPAIPVSYEQYF TGCGCCAGCAGCCCAGCGATCCCCGTCTCCTACGAGCAGTACTTC . many TRBJ2-7 TRBV5-1 15
CASSSGTSGGSSYEQYF TGTGCCAGCAGCTCTGGGACTAGCGGGGGAAGCTCCTACGAGCAGTACTTC TRBD2 . TRBJ2-7 TRBV7-3 17
CATSDAGGSTDTQYF TGTGCCACCAGTGACGCGGGGGGCTCCACAGATACGCAGTATTTT TRBD2 . TRBJ2-3 TRBV24-1 15
CSATAQSIGYTF TGCAGTGCTACAGCGCAGTCTATAGGCTACACCTTC . . TRBJ1-2 TRBV20-1 12
CASSPGRLAGASYNEQFF TGTGCCAGCAGCCCCGGCAGACTAGCGGGAGCATCCTACAATGAGCAGTTCTTC TRBD2 . TRBJ2-1 TRBV7-3 18
CASSPSLGGGAQETQYF TGTGCCAGCAGCCCTTCCCTCGGCGGGGGGGCCCAAGAGACCCAGTACTTC TRBD2 . TRBJ2-5 TRBV2 17
CASREDPAFYGYTF TGTGCCAGTAGAGAGGACCCAGCCTTCTATGGCTACACCTTC . few TRBJ1-2 TRBV19 14
CSAKDAEGSSTGELFF TGCAGTGCTAAGGACGCTGAGGGTTCGAGCACCGGGGAGCTGTTTTTT . . TRBJ2-2 TRBV20-1 16
CSALDSYGYTF TGCAGTGCTTTGGACAGCTATGGCTACACCTTC . once TRBJ1-2 TRBV20-1 11
CASGSDSHNYGYTF TGCGCCAGCGGATCCGACAGTCATAACTATGGCTACACCTTC . once TRBJ1-2 TRBV10-2 14
CASSLELGAKAFF TGCGCCAGCAGCTTGGAATTGGGGGCTAAAGCTTTCTTT . . TRBJ1-1 TRBV5-1 13
CSARAGTGNTIYF TGCAGTGCTAGAGCGGGAACTGGAAACACCATATATTTT . . TRBJ1-3 TRBV20-1 13
CASSSQGASNYGYTF TGTGCCAGCAGCTCCCAGGGGGCTTCTAACTATGGCTACACCTTC TRBD1 . TRBJ1-2 TRBV7-9 15